The 19 T cell receptor beta chains below come from one sample, sequenced in a study of T cell responses to AZD1222 COVID-19 vaccine. Clones were sequenced by immunoSEQ multiplex PCR, and TCRdb holds only the in-frame ones, with some missing. The repertoire holds 180,000 or so clones, with more than 75% as singletons. The sequences come from peripheral blood, collected 28 days after the second AZD1222 dose. All receptors come from an adult who received the AZD1222 COVID-19 vaccine.

The chain uses TRBV6-5 and TRBJ2-7; D unclear. Germline assignment: CDR1 MNHEY and CDR2 SVGAGI. V dropped 5 bases and J dropped 5 bases, with 10 bases sitting between them. This CDR3 spans 12 amino acids. This chain's CDR3 is CASSNLVDEQYF. DNA for the CDR3: TGTGCCAGCAGTAACCTTGTGGACGAGCAGTACTTC.

The chain is built from TRBV6-2 or TRBV6-3 and TRBJ2-7; 8 bases fit TRBD2. The V gene end was trimmed by 2 bases and the J gene end by 0 bases; junction bases not matched to a gene: 6. The CDR3 loop spans 16 amino acids. Germline V gene sequence: CDR1 MNHEY, CDR2 SVGEGT. The CDR3 coding sequence is TGTGCCAGCAGTTACGCAGCGGGAGTCCCCTCCTACGAGCAGTACTTC. Translation gives CASSYAAGVPSYEQYF.

The table lists this clone with a few counts. This chain joins TRBV5-1 and TRBJ2-7; 15 nucleotides align to TRBD2. The germline CDR1 and CDR2 sequences are SGHRS and YFSETQ. This CDR3 has 17 residues. J gave up 1 base and V 0 bases, and 2 bases lay outside the gene matches. CDR3 loop: CASSLEGLAGGSYEQYF. DNA for the CDR3: TGCGCCAGCAGCTTGGAGGGACTAGCGGGAGGTTCCTACGAGCAGTACTTC.

The V gene is TRBV7-9, the J gene TRBJ2-7; unclear D gene. Germline V gives CDR1 SEHNR, CDR2 FQNEAQ (reference sequence). The CDR3 is made up of 12 amino acids. V was pared by 0 bases and J by 3 bases, with 3 bases between. As DNA, the CDR3 is TGTGCCAGCAGCTTAGCGAACTACGAGCAGTACTTC. This encodes CASSLANYEQYF. Combining the CDR3 with reference TRBV7-9 and TRBJ2-7 gives the whole variable domain DTGVSQNPRHKITKRGQNVTFRCDPISEHNRLYWYRQTLGQGPEFLTYFQNEAQLEKSRLLSDRFSAERPKGSFSTLEIQRTEQGDSAMYLCASSLANYEQYFGPGTRLTVT.

This clone was counted only a few times. The V and J genes are TRBV28 and TRBJ1-2, with 7 positions matching TRBD1. The germline gives CDR1 MDHEN, CDR2 SYDVKM. CDR3 size: 13 residues. The J segment lost 7 bases and the V segment lost 2 bases, leaving 4 bases of the junction unmatched. Here the CDR3 reads CASSLNDRVGYTF. CDR3 coding DNA: TGTGCCAGCAGTTTAAACGACAGGGTTGGCTACACCTTC.

This sequence joins TRBV6-5 and TRBJ2-7; a weak D match, TRBD2 (5 bases). Germline loops: CDR1 MNHEY, CDR2 SVGAGI. The CDR3 spans 14 residues. Trimming stripped 8 bases from V and 4 bases from J, with 18 bases between. CDR3 in DNA: TGTGCCAGCTTCCGGACTTCCAGCCGATACGAGCAGTACTTC. It codes for CASFRTSSRYEQYF.

This chain joins TRBV7-2 and TRBJ2-4; D remains unclear. The CDR3 runs to 18 residues. Germline CDR1 and CDR2: SGHTA and FQGNSA. Between the trimmed V and J ends, which lost 2 bases and 6 bases, there was a span of 23 bases. CDR3 in DNA: TGTGCCAGCAGCTTAAGTCCGGGCAGGCCACCGGTGGGAAACATTCAGTACTTC. Translating it yields CASSLSPGRPPVGNIQYF.

This sequence joins TRBV27 and TRBJ2-7; 9 bases are shared with TRBD1. CDR1 and CDR2 from the germline V gene are MNHEY and SMNVEV (reference sequence). The V segment lost 8 bases and the J segment 5 bases; nucleotides outside the gene matches: 10. The CDR3 runs to 14 residues. For the CDR3, the DNA is TGTGCCAGCGCCCACCGGACAGGGGTGGACGAGCAGTACTTC. Protein sequence: CASAHRTGVDEQYF.

As regards this clone: The sample holds other DNA sequences that translate to the same CDR3. V gene TRBV28 combines with J gene TRBJ1-3; D is unresolved. There are 12 residues in the CDR3. V was pared by 3 bases and J by 7 bases, with 7 bases between. Looked up from germline, CDR1 is MDHEN and CDR2 is SYDVKM. CDR3 coding DNA: TGTGCCAGCAGTTTGACGGGGAACACCATATATTTT. Encoded protein: CASSLTGNTIYF.

The V gene is TRBV19, the J gene TRBJ2-1; 8 positions agree with TRBD2. This CDR3 is built from 14 residues. The V and J ends lost 5 bases and 3 bases, in that order; junction bases with no gene match: 3. The germline CDR1 and CDR2 sequences are LNHDA and SQIVND (reference sequence). The CDR3 DNA follows: TGTGCCAGTAGTTGGAGCGGGGGCTACAATGAGCAGTTCTTC. Protein product: CASSWSGGYNEQFF.

This chain connects TRBV19 to TRBJ2-7, with D uncertain. V was shortened by 5 bases and J by 6 bases, with 8 bases between the two germline ends. The CDR3 length is 11 residues. The germline V gene encodes CDR1 LNHDA and CDR2 SQIVND (reference sequence). CDR3 region: CASSQGTEQYF. The CDR3 DNA follows: TGTGCCAGTAGTCAAGGAACCGAGCAGTACTTC.

The chain is built from TRBV4-3 and TRBJ2-7; D might be TRBD2 (6 bases). With 5 bases removed from V and 5 bases from J, the gap between germline ends came to 13 bases. This CDR3 is built from 13 residues. CDR1 is LGHNA and CDR2 is YSLEER in the germline V gene. For the CDR3, the DNA is TGCGCCAGCAGCACCTCGGGACTTCACGAGCAGTACTTC. Residues: CASSTSGLHEQYF.

J is TRBJ1-4 and V is TRBV10-3; 8 nucleotides agree with TRBD1. The CDR3 is 13 amino acids. The germline V gene has CDR1 ENHRY and CDR2 SYGVKD. Losses at the gene ends were 10 bases for V and 5 bases for J; bases not matched to a gene: 6. The DNA for the CDR3 is TGTGCCACGGGACAGGCGATGAATGAAAAACTGTTTTTT. The encoded protein is CATGQAMNEKLFF.

This sequence joins TRBV6-2 or TRBV6-3 and TRBJ2-7; D is unresolved. The germline gives CDR1 MNHEY, CDR2 SVGEGT. This CDR3 spans 11 amino acids. Trimming stripped 2 bases from V and 8 bases from J, with 7 bases between. CDR3 in DNA: TGTGCCAGCAGTTACATGGGGAAGCAGTACTTC. It translates to CASSYMGKQYF.

This clone is a singleton in its sample. V is TRBV27 and J is TRBJ2-1; 9 positions match TRBD2. V shed 2 bases, J shed 7 bases, and the junction held 6 bases outside the gene matches. The CDR3 is made up of 15 amino acids. Germline assignment: CDR1 MNHEY and CDR2 SMNVEV (reference sequence). Written as DNA, the CDR3 is TGTGCCAGCAGTTTAAGAAGCGGGAGGCGGAATGAGCAGTTCTTC. It is translated as CASSLRSGRRNEQFF.

This rearrangement joins TRBV7-6 to TRBJ2-1; D may match TRBD1 or TRBD2 (5 bases each). This CDR3 contains 16 residues. Germline V gives CDR1 SGHVS, CDR2 FNYEAQ. The germline V and J ends were trimmed by 5 bases and 0 bases, with 14 bases remaining between them. The CDR3 DNA sequence: TGTGCCAGCAGCCGTCCGGGGACGGACTCCTACAATGAGCAGTTCTTC. This sequence encodes CASSRPGTDSYNEQFF.

The chain combines TRBV10-3 with TRBJ1-2; the D is unclear. The V gene's germline CDR1 is ENHRY and CDR2 SYGVKD. V gave up 2 bases and J gave up 5 bases, with 15 bases separating them. This CDR3 region has 15 residues. Here the CDR3 DNA reads TGTGCCATCAGTGAGGGTCCGCTCAGCGGGTATGGCTACACCTTC. The encoded protein is CAISEGPLSGYGYTF.

The CDR3 DNA sequence: TGTGCCAGCAGTTACTCTCAGCGGGAGCGCGATGAGCAGTTCTTC. It is translated as CASSYSQRERDEQFF. This chain joins TRBV6-5 and TRBJ2-1; 8 bases are a match to TRBD2. Germline CDR1 is MNHEY and CDR2 is SVGAGI. This CDR3 comprises 15 residues. The V segment lost 0 bases and the J segment 8 bases; nucleotides outside the gene matches: 6.

V gene TRBV6-2 or TRBV6-3 combines with J gene TRBJ1-5; 8 nucleotides agree with TRBD1. CDR1 is MNHEY and CDR2 is SVGEGT in the germline V gene. This CDR3 is built from 16 residues. J gave up 7 bases and V 2 bases, and 10 bases lay outside the gene matches. The CDR3 here is CASSYRTGLRVQPQHF. The CDR3 DNA follows: TGTGCCAGCAGTTACCGGACAGGGCTGAGGGTACAGCCCCAGCATTTT.